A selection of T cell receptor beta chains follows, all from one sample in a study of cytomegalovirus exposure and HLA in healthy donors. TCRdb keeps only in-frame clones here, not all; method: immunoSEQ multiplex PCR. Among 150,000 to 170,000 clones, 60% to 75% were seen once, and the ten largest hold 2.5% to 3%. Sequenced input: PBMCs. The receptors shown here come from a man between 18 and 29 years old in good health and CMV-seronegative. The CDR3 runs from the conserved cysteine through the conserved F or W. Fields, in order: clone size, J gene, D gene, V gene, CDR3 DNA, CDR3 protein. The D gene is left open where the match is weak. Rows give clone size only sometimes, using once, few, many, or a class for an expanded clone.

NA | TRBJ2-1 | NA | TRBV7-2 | TGTGCCAGCAGCTTCGGACAAGCCTACAATGAGCAGTTCTTC | CASSFGQAYNEQFF
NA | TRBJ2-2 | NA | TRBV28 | TGTGCCAGCACCTCCAGACAGGACTACACCGGGGAGCTGTTTTTT | CASTSRQDYTGELFF
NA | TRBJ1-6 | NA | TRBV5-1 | TGCGCCAGCAGCTTGGAACTTCCTCATTATAATTCACCCCTCCACTTT | CASSLELPHYNSPLHF
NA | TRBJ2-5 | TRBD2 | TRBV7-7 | TGTGCCAGCAGCCCGGGGGGACGGGAGACCCAGTACTTC | CASSPGGRETQYF
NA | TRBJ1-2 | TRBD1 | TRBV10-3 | TGTGCCATCAGTAATACAGGGGGAGATGGCTACACCTTC | CAISNTGGDGYTF
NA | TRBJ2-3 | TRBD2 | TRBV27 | TGTGCCAGCAGTTTGCTAGCGGGGACCGCAGATACGCAGTATTTT | CASSLLAGTADTQYF
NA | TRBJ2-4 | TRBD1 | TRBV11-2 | TGTGCCAGCAGCTTCCCGGGACAGGGGAACAAAAACATTCAGTACTTC | CASSFPGQGNKNIQYF
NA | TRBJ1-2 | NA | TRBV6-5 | TGTGCCAGCAGTTACTCGCGAGGGATGGGTTATGGCTACACCTTC | CASSYSRGMGYGYTF
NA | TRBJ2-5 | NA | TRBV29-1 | TGCAGCGTTGGGAGGGCCCAAGAGACCCAGTACTTC | CSVGRAQETQYF
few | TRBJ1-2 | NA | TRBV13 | TGTGCCAGCAGCTTAAACAGTGTCGGGAGGAGTGATGGCTACACCTTC | CASSLNSVGRSDGYTF
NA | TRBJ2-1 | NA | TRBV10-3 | TGTGCCATCAGCGTCTCAGGGACCTACAATGAGCAGTTCTTC | CAISVSGTYNEQFF
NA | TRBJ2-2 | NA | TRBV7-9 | TGTGCCAGCAACGAACAAAGGGGCGGCATCACCGGGGAGCTGTTTTTT | CASNEQRGGITGELFF
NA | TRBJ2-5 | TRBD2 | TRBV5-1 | TGCGCCAGCAGATACGGGACTAGCGCGGCCCAAGAGACCCAGTACTTC | CASRYGTSAAQETQYF
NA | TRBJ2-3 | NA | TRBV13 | TGTGCCAGCAGCTTAGATGGGGGCCCGTCCACAGATACGCAGTATTTT | CASSLDGGPSTDTQYF
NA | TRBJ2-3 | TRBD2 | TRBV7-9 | TGTGCCAGCAGCTCGGGGCGGGAGGACACAGATACGCAGTATTTT | CASSSGREDTDTQYF
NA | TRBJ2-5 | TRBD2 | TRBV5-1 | TGCGCCAGCAGCCCCCCGGCGGGGGGGGAGACCCAGTACTTC | CASSPPAGGETQYF
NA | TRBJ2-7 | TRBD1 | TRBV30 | TGTGCCTCCGGACAGGGCTCCTACGAGCAGTACTTC | CASGQGSYEQYF
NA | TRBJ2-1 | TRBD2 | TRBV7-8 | TGTGCCAGCAGCTTAGGGCTAGCGGGGGACAATGAGCAGTTCTTC | CASSLGLAGDNEQFF
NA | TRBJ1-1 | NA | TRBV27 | TGTGCCAGCAGTGACGGGTCACCGGGGACTGAAGCTTTCTTT | CASSDGSPGTEAFF
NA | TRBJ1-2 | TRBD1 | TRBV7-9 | TGTGCCAGCAGCCCAAGGACAGGGGAAGCTAACTATGGCTACACCTTC | CASSPRTGEANYGYTF
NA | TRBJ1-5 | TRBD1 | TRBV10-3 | TGTGCCATCAGTGCCGGGACAGGGGGGACCTTTAGCAATCAGCCCCAGCATTTT | CAISAGTGGTFSNQPQHF
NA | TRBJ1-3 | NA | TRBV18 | TGTGCCAGCTCACCACGTACAGGGTCTGGAAACACCATATATTTT | CASSPRTGSGNTIYF
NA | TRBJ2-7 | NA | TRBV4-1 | TGCGCCAGCAGTCATGGGCTGGTCTACGAGCAGTACTTC | CASSHGLVYEQYF
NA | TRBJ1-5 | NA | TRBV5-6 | TGTGCCAGCAGCTTGACAGCTAGCAATCAGCCCCAGCATTTT | CASSLTASNQPQHF
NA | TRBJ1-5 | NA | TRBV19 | TGTGCCAGTAGTAGGACATTTGATAGCAATCAGCCCCAGCATTTT | CASSRTFDSNQPQHF
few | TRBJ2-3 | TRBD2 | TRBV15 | TGTGCCACCAGCAGTACTAGCGTTTCCACGCAGTATTTT | CATSSTSVSTQYF
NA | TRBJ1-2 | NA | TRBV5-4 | TGTGCCAGCAGGCGCCCCGGGACAAATCTCAACTATGGCTACACCTTC | CASRRPGTNLNYGYTF
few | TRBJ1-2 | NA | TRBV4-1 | TGCGCCAGCAGCTCCTCGCGGGGGCCCAACTATGGCTACACCTTC | CASSSSRGPNYGYTF